Below are 28 T cell receptor beta chains sequenced from a single sample in a study of radiotherapy plus CTLA-4 blockade in lung cancer. Assay: immunoSEQ multiplex PCR; the TCRdb copy retains only in-frame clones and omits some. This table holds nearly 110,000 clones, more than 70% found once. The material sequenced was peripheral blood, taken from a patient treated with radiotherapy plus ipilimumab. These receptors came from a human donor with non-small cell lung cancer that progressed on radiotherapy plus ipilimumab. Some clones in this sample may be carry-over from other donors' samples.

V usage is TRBV25-1 and J usage is TRBJ1-2, with D maybe TRBD1 (5 bases). The CDR3 spans 14 residues. The V end was cut by 3 bases, the J end by 0 bases, with 8 bases between. Germline assignment: CDR1 MGHDK and CDR2 SYGVNS. The chain's CDR3 is CASSDLGANYGYTF. DNA for the CDR3: TGTGCCAGCAGTGATCTGGGGGCTAACTATGGCTACACCTTC.

This chain joins TRBV4-3 and TRBJ2-5, with 9 bases fitting TRBD2. Trimming cost V 1 base and J 3 bases; bases outside gene matches: 9. The germline V gene encodes CDR1 LGHNA and CDR2 YSLEER. The CDR3 runs 17 residues. CDR3 amino acids: CASSQGMASGEKETQYF. The CDR3 DNA reads TGCGCCAGCAGCCAAGGAATGGCTAGCGGGGAGAAAGAGACCCAGTACTTC.

The V and J genes are TRBV7-3 and TRBJ1-2; D is ambiguous. With 6 bases removed from V and 5 bases from J, the gap between germline ends came to 13 bases. CDR1 and CDR2 from the germline V gene are SGHTA and FQGTGA. This CDR3 spans 13 amino acids. CDR3 in amino acids: CASSGEGWYGYTF. CDR3 nucleotide sequence: TGTGCCAGCAGTGGGGAGGGATGGTATGGCTACACCTTC.

This clone appeared once. The rearrangement uses TRBV10-3 and TRBJ2-7, with TRBD2 matching 7 bases. The CDR3 totals 19 residues. CDR1 ENHRY and CDR2 SYGVKD come from the germline V gene. V lost 0 bases to trimming and J lost 4 bases; unmatched junction nucleotides: 18. The DNA of the CDR3 is TGTGCCATCAGTGAGTCGACTCGGCTGTGGGGGACTAACCCATACGAGCAGTACTTC. Protein sequence: CAISESTRLWGTNPYEQYF.

The rearrangement uses TRBV7-3 and TRBJ2-3; 8 nucleotides match TRBD1. The CDR3 sequence is 13 residues long. The V gene's germline CDR1 is SGHTA and CDR2 FQGTGA. The V segment lost 5 bases and the J segment 5 bases; nucleotides outside the gene matches: 3. The CDR3 reads CASSPDRGDTQYF. CDR3 coding DNA: TGTGCCAGCAGCCCAGACAGGGGAGATACGCAGTATTTT. The full variable domain, in which reference TRBV7-3 and TRBJ2-3 provide the parts outside the CDR3, is GAGVSQTPSNKVTEKGKYVELRCDPISGHTALYWYRQSLGQGPEFLIYFQGTGAADDSGLPNDRFFAVRPEGSVSTLKIQRTERGDSAVYLCASSPDRGDTQYFGPGTRLTVL.

This clone was seen once. The gene calls are TRBV25-1 and TRBJ1-5, with 7 bases fitting TRBD1. With 4 bases clipped from V and 4 bases from J, the junction kept 7 bases outside the gene matches. The CDR3 loop spans 15 amino acids. Germline V gene sequence: CDR1 MGHDK, CDR2 SYGVNS. The CDR3 loop is CASSGGGTENQPQHF. Written as DNA, the CDR3 is TGTGCCAGCAGTGGAGGGGGGACAGAGAATCAGCCCCAGCATTTT.

This chain uses TRBV30 with TRBJ2-1, with 8 bases fitting TRBD1. The V gene end was trimmed by 6 bases and the J gene end by 4 bases; junction bases not matched to a gene: 17. The CDR3 covers 17 residues. Germline assignment: CDR1 GTSNPN and CDR2 SVGIG (reference sequence). The chain's CDR3 is CACQYPPQGVRYNEQFF. Written as DNA, the CDR3 is TGTGCCTGCCAATACCCCCCACAGGGGGTGAGGTACAATGAGCAGTTCTTC.

J is TRBJ2-5 and V is TRBV6-5; 12 bases agree with TRBD1. There are 15 residues in the CDR3. V trimming: 6 bases; J trimming: 6 bases; junction bases outside the gene matches: 8. Germline assignment: CDR1 MNHEY and CDR2 SVGAGI. The CDR3 nucleotides read TGTGCCAGCAGCCACCGGGACAGGGGGCGTCAGACCCAGTACTTC. It codes for CASSHRDRGRQTQYF.

The chain carries TRBV28 and TRBJ1-1, with a possible D match to TRBD1 (6 bases). This CDR3 has 15 amino acids. The germline CDR1 and CDR2 sequences are MDHEN and SYDVKM. Trimming cost V 6 bases and J 5 bases, with 19 bases left between them. In nucleotides, the CDR3 is TGTGCCAGCAGCCCATCAGACGGCAGGGGAACTGAAGCTTTCTTT. Translation gives CASSPSDGRGTEAFF.

The V call is TRBV15, the J call TRBJ2-1; maybe TRBD2 (7 bases). The V and J ends lost 1 base and 3 bases respectively, with 10 bases between them. Germline CDR1 is LNHNV and CDR2 is YYDKDF (reference sequence). The CDR3 has 15 residues. CDR3 DNA: TGTGCCACCAGCAGAGGAGGGGGGGACTACAATGAGCAGTTCTTC. Amino acid sequence: CATSRGGGDYNEQFF.

The gene calls are TRBV5-1 and TRBJ2-5; 7 bases map to TRBD1. Germline V gene sequence: CDR1 SGHRS, CDR2 YFSETQ. CDR3 size: 16 residues. V lost 0 bases, J lost 4 bases, and 9 bases stayed unmatched. Here the CDR3 reads CASSLERQGGGETQYF. For the CDR3, the DNA is TGCGCCAGCAGCTTGGAGAGACAGGGTGGAGGAGAGACCCAGTACTTC. The entire variable domain, with the rest obtained from reference TRBV5-1 and TRBJ2-5, is as follows: KAGVTQTPRYLIKTRGQQVTLSCSPISGHRSVSWYQQTPGQGLQFLFEYFSETQRNKGNFPGRFSGRQFSNSRSEMNVSTLELGDSALYLCASSLERQGGGETQYFGPGTRLLVL.

The chain combines TRBV6-5 with TRBJ1-1; D might be TRBD1 (5 bases). Germline V gene data show CDR1 as MNHEY and CDR2 as SVGAGI. Between the trimmed V and J ends, which lost 8 bases and 0 bases, there was a span of 16 bases. This CDR3 is built from 15 residues. CDR3 nucleotides: TGTGCCAGCGGGGATCCTCCGGGACTGAACACTGAAGCTTTCTTT. As protein: CASGDPPGLNTEAFF.

This clone was detected a few times. The chain is built from TRBV7-2 and TRBJ2-2; 7 nucleotides agree with TRBD1. The CDR3 is 16 residues long. V was pared by 5 bases and J by 3 bases, with 9 bases of the junction left unmatched. Germline V gives CDR1 SGHTA, CDR2 FQGNSA. This CDR3 reads CASSPPQGRYTGELFF. The CDR3 nucleotides are TGTGCCAGCAGCCCACCACAGGGGCGATACACCGGGGAGCTGTTTTTT.

The chain has TRBV2 and TRBJ2-1; 11 nucleotides line up with TRBD1. V gave up 6 bases and J gave up 7 bases; unmatched junction bases: 8. Germline V gene lookup returns CDR1 SNHLY and CDR2 FYNNEI. The CDR3 covers 15 residues. The CDR3 sequence: CASSLGQGAWNEQFF. CDR3 DNA: TGTGCCAGCAGCCTAGGACAGGGGGCTTGGAATGAGCAGTTCTTC.

The chain couples TRBV7-2 to TRBJ2-7, with a tentative D call TRBD1 (6 bases). Germline CDR1 and CDR2: SGHTA and FQGNSA. V dropped 3 bases and J dropped 3 bases, with 9 bases sitting between them. The CDR3 consists of 13 residues. CDR3 nucleotides: TGTGCCAGCAGCTTCAGGGGTAACTACGAGCAGTACTTC. It is translated as CASSFRGNYEQYF.

The chain has TRBV2 and TRBJ2-1; 8 bases match TRBD1. Germline CDR1 is SNHLY and CDR2 is FYNNEI. Unmatched junction bases numbered 10, after V lost 6 bases and J lost 6 bases. This CDR3 region has 15 residues. The CDR3 nucleotides are TGTGCCAGCAGGGTTCAGGGGGCGCCTTTCAATGAGCAGTTCTTC. It encodes CASRVQGAPFNEQFF.

The chain links TRBV9 to TRBJ2-3; D uncertain. Germline V gives CDR1 SGDLS, CDR2 YYNGEE. With 3 bases removed from V and 5 bases from J, the gap between germline ends came to 10 bases. The CDR3 is 13 amino acids. The CDR3 is CASSALLGDTQYF. The CDR3 DNA reads TGTGCCAGCAGCGCTCTTCTGGGAGATACGCAGTATTTT.

V is TRBV2 and J is TRBJ1-2; 10 nucleotides line up with TRBD1. Germline-derived CDR1 and CDR2 are SNHLY and FYNNEI. The CDR3 length is 15 residues. J lost 5 bases, V lost 6 bases, and 9 bases had no gene match. CDR3 nucleotides: TGTGCCAGCAGCTTGACAGGGGGCTTAGGTTATGGCTACACCTTC. Translating it yields CASSLTGGLGYGYTF.

V is TRBV4-1 and J is TRBJ2-1; D might be TRBD2 (5 bases). Germline V lookup: CDR1 MGHRA, CDR2 YSYEKL. CDR3 length: 12 amino acids. Trimming took 1 base from V and 12 from J, leaving 10 bases between them. CDR3 bases: TGCGCCAGCAGCCAAGGCCGGGCGGGGCAGTTCTTC. Protein product: CASSQGRAGQFF.

This clone was observed once. The chain links TRBV6-5 to TRBJ1-1; D uncertain. CDR3 size: 13 residues. Trimming shortened V by 9 bases and J by 0 bases, and 11 bases separated the two germline ends. Germline CDR1 is MNHEY and CDR2 is SVGAGI. This CDR3 is CASNGELNTEAFF. Here the CDR3 DNA reads TGTGCCAGTAACGGGGAGTTGAACACTGAAGCTTTCTTT.

The chain couples TRBV9 to TRBJ1-3; D ambiguous. V was clipped by 2 bases and J by 3 bases, with 6 bases between them. The germline V gene has CDR1 SGDLS and CDR2 YYNGEE. This CDR3 comprises 13 residues. CDR3 bases: TGTGCCAGCAGCGTGCCTTTTGGAAACACCATATATTTT. It is translated as CASSVPFGNTIYF.

The chain couples TRBV5-1 to TRBJ2-2; 7 bases line up with TRBD1. V lost 1 base and J lost 0; bases outside the gene matches: 6. The CDR3 runs 17 residues. The germline gives CDR1 SGHRS, CDR2 YFSETQ. As DNA, the CDR3 is TGCGCCAGCAGCTTGAGACCGACAGGGTCGAACACCGGGGAGCTGTTTTTT. This codes for CASSLRPTGSNTGELFF.

The chain recombines TRBV4-3 with TRBJ2-1; tentative D call: TRBD2 (7 bases). Trimming shortened V by 0 bases and J by 4 bases, and 16 bases separated the two germline ends. The germline CDR1 and CDR2 sequences are LGHNA and YSLEER. The CDR3 spans 17 residues. Here the CDR3 reads CASSQDLSGGAYNEQFF. The CDR3 nucleotides read TGCGCCAGCAGCCAAGATCTAAGTGGGGGGGCTTACAATGAGCAGTTCTTC.

This rearrangement joins TRBV12-5 to TRBJ1-2; D gene unclear. V was cut by 3 bases and J by 4 bases, with 6 bases left in between. This CDR3 has 12 amino acids. In germline, CDR1 is LGHNT, CDR2 FRNRAP. The CDR3 nucleotides read TGTGCTAGTGGTTTCAATGCCTATGGCTACACCTTC. This sequence encodes CASGFNAYGYTF.

This chain connects TRBV18 to TRBJ1-5; D remains unclear. Germline lookup yields CDR1 KGHSH and CDR2 LQKENI. This CDR3 contains 15 residues. V was cut by 3 bases and J by 6 bases, with 15 bases left in between. CDR3 nucleotides: TGTGCCAGCTCACCTCGATCACAATTCAGTCAGCCCCAGCATTTT. This translates into CASSPRSQFSQPQHF.

The chain employs TRBV19 and TRBJ2-3; D unresolved. The CDR3 is 14 residues long. CDR1 is LNHDA, CDR2 SQIVND, per germline (reference sequence). V was cut by 3 bases and J by 0 bases, with 7 bases left in between. CDR3 loop: CASSIDASTDTQYF. CDR3 coding DNA: TGTGCCAGTAGTATTGACGCCAGCACAGATACGCAGTATTTT.

This chain joins TRBV6-6 and TRBJ1-2; TRBD1 might be the D (6 bases). CDR1 is MNHNY and CDR2 is SVGAGI in the germline V gene (reference sequence). The ends were cut back, 0 bases at V and 4 bases at J, with 12 bases in the middle. The CDR3 loop spans 15 amino acids. The CDR3 sequence is CASSYSEEDSYGYTF. Here the CDR3 DNA reads TGTGCCAGCAGTTACTCCGAAGAGGACAGCTATGGCTACACCTTC.

This chain uses TRBV5-6 with TRBJ2-3, with TRBD2 matching 7 bases. V dropped 4 bases and J dropped 14; count of bases not matched to a gene: 13. The CDR3 sequence is 13 residues long. CDR1 is SGHDT, CDR2 YYEEEE, per germline. The CDR3 sequence: CASSARGVRLRYF. The CDR3 nucleotides are TGTGCCAGCAGCGCTCGGGGGGTAAGGCTAAGGTATTTT.